What follows are 30 T cell receptor beta chains derived from one specimen sequenced in a study of T cell repertoires in cytomegalovirus infection. No cognate antigen is known for these TCRs. TCRdb itself ran the reads through MiXCR, one entry per CDR3 protein. The table records some 350,000 distinct CDR3 sequences, about 29% of them present only once. The material was cultured PBMCs, obtained from culture after CMV antigen stimulation. These receptor sequences come from a human donor in good health (CMV status not recorded). Some clones in this sample may be carry-over from other donors' samples.

The chain is built from TRBV6-1 and TRBJ2-7; 8 bases are shared with TRBD1. V shed 7 bases, J shed 0 bases, and the junction held 5 bases outside the gene matches. The CDR3 is 14 residues long. Germline assignment: CDR1 MNHNS and CDR2 SASEGT. CDR3 nucleotides: TGTGCCAGCACCTGGACAGGGAGCTCCTACGAGCAGTACTTC. Protein product: CASTWTGSSYEQYF.

The V and J genes are TRBV7-6 and TRBJ1-5; the D is unclear. The CDR3 loop spans 13 amino acids. Germline V CDR1 and CDR2: SGHVS, FNYEAQ. Deletions cut 5 bases from V and 5 bases from J, with 10 bases between. The chain's CDR3 is CASSPRADQPQHF. CDR3 DNA sequence: TGTGCCAGCAGCCCTCGGGCCGATCAGCCCCAGCATTTT.

The table lists this clonotype with many counts. The chain joins TRBV7-8 to TRBJ2-6, with D unresolved. CDR1 and CDR2 from the germline V gene are SGHVS and FQNEAQ. This CDR3 spans 15 amino acids. Trimming stripped 1 base from V and 4 bases from J, with 8 bases between. CDR3 residues: CASSLEGSGANVLTF. In DNA form, the CDR3 reads TGTGCCAGCAGCTTAGAAGGGTCCGGGGCCAACGTCCTGACTTTC.

This sequence joins TRBV24-1 and TRBJ2-1; TRBD2 aligns across 9 bases. The CDR3 covers 16 residues. Unmatched junction bases numbered 5, after V lost 1 base and J lost 5 bases. Germline V gene sequence: CDR1 KGHDR, CDR2 SFDVKD. CDR3 bases: TGTGCCACCAGTGATTTCGTAGCGGGAGTCCACAATGAGCAGTTCTTC. Translated, it gives CATSDFVAGVHNEQFF.

This clonotype was counted at least ten times. V and J are TRBV7-2 and TRBJ2-7, with D possibly called TRBD1 or TRBD2 (5 bases each). CDR1 and CDR2 from the germline V gene are SGHTA and FQGNSA. V gave up 3 bases and J gave up 4 bases, with 16 bases separating them. This CDR3 comprises 15 residues. CDR3 sequence (DNA): TGTGCCAGCAGCTTTGGAATGGCAGGGAGATACGAGCAGTACTTC. Protein: CASSFGMAGRYEQYF. The variable domain in full, with the rest retrieved from reference TRBV7-2 and TRBJ2-7, is GAGVSQSPSNKVTEKGKDVELRCDPISGHTALYWYRQSLGQGLEFLIYFQGNSAPDKSGLPSDRFSAERTGGSVSTLTIQRTQQEDSAVYLCASSFGMAGRYEQYFGPGTRLTVT.

This clonotype occurred a few times. The chain employs TRBV11-2 and TRBJ2-7; 12 nucleotides agree with TRBD2. Looked up from germline, CDR1 is SGHAT and CDR2 is FQNNGV. V lost 4 bases to trimming and J lost 4 bases; unmatched junction nucleotides: 2. The CDR3 spans 14 residues. The CDR3 loop reads CASSSTSGRYEQYF. CDR3 in DNA: TGTGCCAGCAGCTCGACTAGCGGGAGATACGAGCAGTACTTC.

The chain couples TRBV19 to TRBJ1-6; the match to TRBD1 covers 7 bases. The germline V gene has CDR1 LNHDA and CDR2 SQIVND (reference sequence). With 6 bases clipped from V and 7 bases from J, the junction kept 9 bases outside the gene matches. There are 15 residues in the CDR3. The CDR3 loop reads CASRRGTAGNSPLHF. DNA for the CDR3: TGTGCCAGTAGACGCGGGACAGCGGGGAATTCACCCCTCCACTTT.

The rearrangement links TRBV4-2 to TRBJ2-1; D uncertain. The CDR3 sequence is 16 residues long. Looked up from germline, CDR1 is LGHNA and CDR2 is YNFKEQ. Trimming stripped 0 bases from V and 10 bases from J, with 19 bases between. The CDR3 loop reads CASSQENEGPKGEQFF. CDR3 nucleotides: TGTGCCAGCAGCCAAGAAAACGAAGGGCCGAAAGGAGAGCAGTTCTTC.

This chain's CDR3 is CASSLRQGVSGEQYF. CDR3 nucleotide sequence: TGTGCCAGTAGTCTCCGACAGGGAGTATCCGGGGAGCAGTACTTC. The gene calls are TRBV19 and TRBJ2-7; 7 bases agree with TRBD1. Unmatched junction bases numbered 14, after V lost 5 bases and J lost 7 bases. This CDR3 is built from 15 residues. CDR1 is LNHDA, CDR2 SQIVND, per germline (reference sequence).

There are a few counts of this clonotype. The V and J genes are TRBV10-3 and TRBJ2-7; the match to TRBD1 covers 7 bases. From germline, CDR1 is ENHRY and CDR2 SYGVKD. J gave up 0 bases and V 6 bases, and 5 bases lay outside the gene matches. The CDR3 runs 14 residues. The CDR3 DNA follows: TGTGCCATCAGCGAAGACAGGGACTCCTACGAGCAGTACTTC. It specifies CAISEDRDSYEQYF.

V gene TRBV6-8 combines with J gene TRBJ2-2; 16 bases line up with TRBD2. Germline CDR1 and CDR2: MNHGY and SAAAGT. The J segment lost 6 bases and the V segment lost 5 bases, leaving 6 bases of the junction unmatched. The length of the CDR3 is 17 residues. In nucleotides, the CDR3 is TGTGCCAGCAGTCCTCAGGGACTAGCGGGAGGGCCCGGGGAGCTGTTTTTT. Encoded protein: CASSPQGLAGGPGELFF.

This clonotype was found once. V gene TRBV7-3 combines with J gene TRBJ1-1; D perhaps matches TRBD1 (6 bases). CDR3 length: 15 residues. V lost 0 bases to trimming and J lost 1 base, with 9 bases between them. Germline V gene lookup returns CDR1 SGHTA and CDR2 FQGTGA. The CDR3 DNA reads TGTGCCAGCAGCTTAACCCCGACAGGGAACACTGAAGCTTTCTTT. This translates into CASSLTPTGNTEAFF.

The CDR3 coding sequence is TGTGCCAGCAGTTACTCGCGGACAGGGCGAGATTCACCCCTCCACTTT. Protein sequence: CASSYSRTGRDSPLHF. J is TRBJ1-6 and V is TRBV6-6; 8 bases match TRBD1. This CDR3 comprises 16 residues. V dropped 0 bases and J dropped 8; count of bases not matched to a gene: 6. The germline V gene encodes CDR1 MNHNY and CDR2 SVGAGI (reference sequence).

Notes on this clonotype: A read error may account for a junction end that differs from germline. The CDR3 sequence is CASRQREGRDEQYF. The CDR3 bases are TGTGCCAGCCGCCAGAGGGAGGGCCGGGACGAGCAGTACTTC. This chain links TRBV3-1 with TRBJ2-7, with TRBD2 matching 7 bases. The CDR3 loop spans 14 amino acids. Germline CDR1 LGHDT, CDR2 YNNKEL (reference sequence).

The J gene is TRBJ2-3, the V gene TRBV11-2, with TRBD2 matching 11 bases. This CDR3 has 17 amino acids. V dropped 1 base and J dropped 6; count of bases not matched to a gene: 9. The germline gives CDR1 SGHAT, CDR2 FQNNGV. CDR3 sequence reads: CASSLVVSGRAEDTQYF. As DNA, the CDR3 is TGTGCCAGCAGCTTAGTGGTTAGCGGGAGGGCCGAGGATACGCAGTATTTT.

J is TRBJ1-1 and V is TRBV7-8; tentatively, D is TRBD1 (5 bases). Germline values: CDR1 SGHVS, CDR2 FQNEAQ. This CDR3 is 15 amino acids long. V was shortened by 1 base and J by 5 bases, with 14 bases between the two germline ends. The CDR3 sequence is CASSLEAGWGTEAFF. The CDR3 DNA reads as TGTGCCAGCAGCTTAGAAGCAGGCTGGGGGACTGAAGCTTTCTTT.

This clonotype was counted only a few times. The chain combines TRBV12-3 or TRBV12-4 with TRBJ1-1; D gene ambiguous. The CDR3 has 13 amino acids. Trimming cost V 0 bases and J 8 bases, with 10 bases left between them. CDR3 nucleotides: TGTGCCAGCAGTTTAGCCCACCGGGAAGAAGCTTTCTTT. This gives the protein CASSLAHREEAFF.

This clonotype was counted between two and nine times. The chain links TRBV4-2 to TRBJ2-7; the D is unclear. This CDR3 has 12 residues. CDR1 and CDR2 from the germline V gene are LGHNA and YNFKEQ. V was trimmed by 0 bases and J by 3 bases, leaving 3 bases between them. The CDR3 here is CASSQEDYEQYF. The CDR3 region has the DNA TGTGCCAGCAGCCAAGAGGACTACGAGCAGTACTTC.

This clonotype appeared a single time. The J gene is TRBJ1-2, the V gene TRBV6-5, with D perhaps matching TRBD1 (5 bases). The V gene lost 6 bases and the J gene lost 13 bases, with 12 bases spanning the gap. The germline CDR1 and CDR2 sequences are MNHEY and SVGAGI. The CDR3 runs to 10 residues. The CDR3 DNA is TGTGCCAGCAGCCAGGGAGAAATCACCTTC. It codes for CASSQGEITF.

This clonotype was seen repeatedly, ten times or more. This chain uses TRBV7-6 with TRBJ2-7; 7 positions match TRBD2. Germline loops: CDR1 SGHVS, CDR2 FNYEAQ. CDR3 length: 15 residues. Trimming cost V 5 bases and J 0 bases; bases outside gene matches: 7. CDR3 sequence: CASSPEGTTSYEQYF. CDR3 DNA: TGTGCCAGCAGCCCGGAGGGGACTACCTCCTACGAGCAGTACTTC.

This clonotype has a count of ten or more. CDR3 nucleotide sequence: TGCGCCAGCAGCCATTACTCGCACTCCGAGGGGGACGAAAAACTGTTTTTT. This sequence encodes CASSHYSHSEGDEKLFF. The chain has TRBV4-1 and TRBJ1-4, with D perhaps matching TRBD1 (6 bases). Trimming stripped 3 bases from V and 8 bases from J, with 22 bases between. CDR3 length equals 17 residues. Germline V lookup: CDR1 MGHRA, CDR2 YSYEKL.

This chain joins TRBV11-1 and TRBJ1-1; TRBD1 matches 7 bases. The CDR3 is 15 amino acids. Germline-derived CDR1 and CDR2 are SGHAT and FQDESV (reference sequence). V lost 7 bases and J lost 5; bases outside the gene matches: 13. CDR3 nucleotides: TGTGCCAGCACCCCAGGGGGGCGCATTCTAACTGAAGCTTTCTTT. Translation: CASTPGGRILTEAFF.

This clonotype was seen just once. This chain joins TRBV12-3 or TRBV12-4 and TRBJ1-3; tentative D call: TRBD1 (6 bases). Trimming cost V 2 bases and J 3 bases, with 11 bases left between them. The length of the CDR3 is 15 residues. CDR3 region: CASSLRQANGNTIYF. The DNA of the CDR3 is TGTGCCAGCAGTTTACGACAGGCAAATGGAAACACCATATATTTT.

This clonotype was seen more than once but under ten times. The chain links TRBV14 to TRBJ1-2, with D uncertain. Trimming left V 0 bases short and J 2 bases short, with 4 bases between. The length of the CDR3 is 13 residues. CDR1 SGHDN and CDR2 FVKESK come from the germline V gene. The DNA for the CDR3 is TGTGCCAGCAGCCAAGACCTGAACTATGGCTACACCTTC. Its translation: CASSQDLNYGYTF.

This sequence joins TRBV20-1 and TRBJ2-1; D might be TRBD2 (6 bases). The V gene's germline CDR1 is DFQATT and CDR2 SNEGSKA (reference sequence). The CDR3 is 12 amino acids. V was cut by 3 bases and J by 8 bases, with 11 bases left in between. This CDR3 is CSASELAHEQFF. The CDR3, as DNA: TGCAGTGCTAGTGAACTAGCCCATGAGCAGTTCTTC.

This clonotype was seen many times. The chain combines TRBV12-3 or TRBV12-4 with TRBJ2-7; TRBD2 matches 11 bases. This CDR3 comprises 14 residues. The V segment lost 5 bases and the J segment 1 base; nucleotides outside the gene matches: 1. CDR3 sequence reads: CASSPSGGSYEQYF. CDR3 DNA: TGTGCCAGCAGTCCTAGCGGGGGGTCCTACGAGCAGTACTTC.

This sequence joins TRBV11-2 and TRBJ2-1, with D unclear. This CDR3 is built from 17 residues. Trimming shortened V by 4 bases and J by 4 bases, and 20 bases separated the two germline ends. Germline CDR1 and CDR2: SGHAT and FQNNGV. In nucleotides, the CDR3 is TGTGCCAGCAGCTCTCTCAGCCGGCCCTCCTCATACAATGAGCAGTTCTTC. Amino acids: CASSSLSRPSSYNEQFF. Combining the CDR3 with reference TRBV11-2 and TRBJ2-1 gives the whole variable domain EAGVAQSPRYKIIEKRQSVAFWCNPISGHATLYWYQQILGQGPKLLIQFQNNGVVDDSQLPKDRFSAERLKGVDSTLKIQPAKLEDSAVYLCASSSLSRPSSYNEQFFGPGTRLTVL.

The chain recombines TRBV11-2 with TRBJ2-3, with D unclear. V was shortened by 5 bases and J by 3 bases, with 15 bases between the two germline ends. The CDR3 spans 15 residues. CDR1 is SGHAT, CDR2 FQNNGV, per germline. The CDR3 region has the DNA TGTGCCAGCAGCCCAAATCCGGCGCGTACAGATACGCAGTATTTT. The encoded protein is CASSPNPARTDTQYF.

This clonotype was counted between two and nine times. The V and J genes are TRBV28 and TRBJ1-5; the D gene is possibly TRBD1 (5 bases). This CDR3 region has 15 residues. Germline V gene lookup returns CDR1 MDHEN and CDR2 SYDVKM. Deletions cut 6 bases from V and 0 bases from J, with 12 bases between. CDR3 amino acids: CASRLRGNSNQPQHF. CDR3 bases: TGTGCCAGCAGACTTAGGGGAAATAGCAATCAGCCCCAGCATTTT.

CDR3 protein: CASSLGQGGEQYF. The CDR3, as DNA: TGTGCCAGCAGCTTAGGACAGGGGGGCGAGCAGTACTTC. V is TRBV7-6 and J is TRBJ2-7; 9 bases map to TRBD1. Germline V gene sequence: CDR1 SGHVS, CDR2 FNYEAQ. The ends lost 1 base at V and 6 bases at J; junction bases unmatched: 1. The CDR3 has 13 amino acids.